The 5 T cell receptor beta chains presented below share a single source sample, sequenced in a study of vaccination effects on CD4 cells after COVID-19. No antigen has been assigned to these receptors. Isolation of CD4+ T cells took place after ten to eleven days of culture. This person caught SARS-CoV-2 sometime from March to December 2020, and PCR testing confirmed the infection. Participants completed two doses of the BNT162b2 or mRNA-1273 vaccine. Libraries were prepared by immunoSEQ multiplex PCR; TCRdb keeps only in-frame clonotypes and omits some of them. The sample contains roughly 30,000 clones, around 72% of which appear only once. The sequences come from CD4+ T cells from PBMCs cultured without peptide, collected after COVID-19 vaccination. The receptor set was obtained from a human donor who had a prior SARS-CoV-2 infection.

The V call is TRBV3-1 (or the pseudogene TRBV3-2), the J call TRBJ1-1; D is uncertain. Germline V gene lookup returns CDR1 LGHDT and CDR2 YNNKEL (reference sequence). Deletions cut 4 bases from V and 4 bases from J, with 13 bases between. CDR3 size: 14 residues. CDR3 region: CASSPSGAFTEAFF. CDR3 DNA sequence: TGTGCCAGCAGCCCTTCAGGCGCATTCACTGAAGCTTTCTTT.

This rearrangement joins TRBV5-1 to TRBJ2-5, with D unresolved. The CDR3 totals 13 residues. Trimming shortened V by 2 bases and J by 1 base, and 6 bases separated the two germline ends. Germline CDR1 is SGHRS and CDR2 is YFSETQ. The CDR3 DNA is TGCGCCAGCAGCTTAGGATCCCAAGAGACCCAGTACTTC. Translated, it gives CASSLGSQETQYF.

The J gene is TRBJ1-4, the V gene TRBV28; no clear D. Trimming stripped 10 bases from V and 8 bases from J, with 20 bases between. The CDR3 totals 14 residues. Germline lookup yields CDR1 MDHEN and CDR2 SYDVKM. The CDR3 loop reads CATSAPVDMEKLFF. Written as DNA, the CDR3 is TGTGCCACCTCTGCGCCTGTTGATATGGAAAAACTGTTTTTT.

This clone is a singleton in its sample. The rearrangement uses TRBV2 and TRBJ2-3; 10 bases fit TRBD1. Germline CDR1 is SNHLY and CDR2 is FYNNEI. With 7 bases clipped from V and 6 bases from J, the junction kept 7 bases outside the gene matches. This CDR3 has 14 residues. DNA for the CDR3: TGTGCCAGCAATAGGGACAGGGGTCCCGATACGCAGTATTTT. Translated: CASNRDRGPDTQYF.

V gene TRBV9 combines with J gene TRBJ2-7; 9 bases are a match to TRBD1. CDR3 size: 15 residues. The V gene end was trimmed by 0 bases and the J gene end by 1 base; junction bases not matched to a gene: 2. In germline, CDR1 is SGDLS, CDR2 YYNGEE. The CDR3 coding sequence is TGTGCCAGCAGCGTAGGGGGGACAGGGTCCTACGAGCAGTACTTC. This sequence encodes CASSVGGTGSYEQYF.